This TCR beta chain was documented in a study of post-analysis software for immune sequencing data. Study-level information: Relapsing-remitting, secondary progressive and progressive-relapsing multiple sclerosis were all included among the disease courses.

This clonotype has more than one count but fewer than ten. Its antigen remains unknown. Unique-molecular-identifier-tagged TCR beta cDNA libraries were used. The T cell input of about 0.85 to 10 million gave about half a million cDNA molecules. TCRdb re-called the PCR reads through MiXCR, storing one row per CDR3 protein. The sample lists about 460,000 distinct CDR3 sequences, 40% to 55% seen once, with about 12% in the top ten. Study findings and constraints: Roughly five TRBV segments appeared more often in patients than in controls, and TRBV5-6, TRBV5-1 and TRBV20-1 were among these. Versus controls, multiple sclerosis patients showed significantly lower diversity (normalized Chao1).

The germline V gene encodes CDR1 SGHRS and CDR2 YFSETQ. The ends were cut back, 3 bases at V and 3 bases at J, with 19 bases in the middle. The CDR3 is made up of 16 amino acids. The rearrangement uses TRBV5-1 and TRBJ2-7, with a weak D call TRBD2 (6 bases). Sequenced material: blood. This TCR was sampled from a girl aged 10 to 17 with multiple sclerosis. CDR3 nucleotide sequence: TGCGCCAGCAGCTCCGCTTTTGCCCTGGGAGGCTACGAGCAGTACTTC. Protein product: CASSSAFALGGYEQYF. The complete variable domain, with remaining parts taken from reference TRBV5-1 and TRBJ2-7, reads KAGVTQTPRYLIKTRGQQVTLSCSPISGHRSVSWYQQTPGQGLQFLFEYFSETQRNKGNFPGRFSGRQFSNSRSEMNVSTLELGDSALYLCASSSAFALGGYEQYFGPGTRLTVT.